The sequence of this T cell receptor beta chain was determined in a study of blood T cells in healthy people across ages. Combining a sample-barcoded 5' primer with a J-beta primer mix, a second PCR ran for about 7 to 11 cycles. One entry per CDR3 protein results from TCRdb running MiXCR on the 5' RACE reads. The sample consists of about 970,000 distinct CDR3 sequences, 51% of them appearing once. This clonotype was seen a handful of times. The CDR3 consists of 12 residues. Looked up from germline, CDR1 is KGHSH and CDR2 is LQKENI. The V end lost 3 bases, the J end lost 6 bases, and 7 bases lay between the germline ends.

Sequenced sample: blood. V usage is TRBV18 and J usage is TRBJ2-3; unclear D gene. This receptor was taken from a woman aged 55-70 years in good health. The chain's CDR3 is CASSPPVDTQYF. CDR3 bases: TGTGCCAGCTCACCGCCAGTGGATACGCAGTATTTT. Using reference TRBV18 and TRBJ2-3 for the parts outside the CDR3, the full variable domain is NAGVMQNPRHLVRRRGQEARLRCSPMKGHSHVYWYRQLPEEGLKFMVYLQKENIIDESGMPKERFSAEFPKEGPSILRIQQVVRGDSAAYFCASSPPVDTQYFGPGTRLTVL.